One and the same sample provided the 25 T cell receptor beta chains below, sequenced in a study of T-cell memory formation after mild COVID-19. MiXCR, run by TCRdb on the 5' RACE reads, gives a single entry per CDR3 protein. The table records 300,000 or so distinct CDR3 sequences, around 15% of them present only once. The sample comprised PBMCs or a T cell subset sorted from them (not recorded which). The origin of the receptors is a man aged 18 to 30 who had mild COVID-19 (a few samples of this study predate the infection). Cell type and time point are not known.

This clonotype was counted between two and nine times. A much larger clone differs by one base, so this may be a read error. The genes are TRBV7-2 and TRBJ2-7; a possible D gene is TRBD2 (5 bases). The CDR3 spans 16 residues. V was pared by 4 bases and J by 3 bases, with 19 bases between. Germline CDR1 SGHTA, CDR2 FQGNSA. The CDR3 nucleotides are TGTGCCAGCAGCTCCTTCGGAGGTAGCCCCCACTACGAGCAGTACTTC. Its translation is CASSSFGGSPHYEQYF. The full variable domain, its missing parts supplied by reference TRBV7-2 and TRBJ2-7, is GAGVSQSPSNKVTEKGKDVELRCDPISGHTALYWYRQSLGQGLEFLIYFQGNSAPDKSGLPSDRFSAERTGGSVSTLTIQRTQQEDSAVYLCASSSFGGSPHYEQYFGPGTRLTVT.

This clonotype was seen a few times. This chain joins TRBV4-1 and TRBJ2-5, with D tentatively TRBD1 (6 bases). Trimming left V 2 bases short and J 4 bases short, with 11 bases between. CDR1 and CDR2 from the germline V gene are MGHRA and YSYEKL. This CDR3 is 14 amino acids long. CDR3 in amino acids: CASSQTGLAETQYF. For the CDR3, the DNA is TGCGCCAGCAGCCAAACAGGGCTTGCAGAGACCCAGTACTTC.

This clonotype has more than one count but fewer than ten. V and J are TRBV7-9 and TRBJ2-7, with 10 bases matching TRBD1. Trimming removed 4 bases from V and 3 bases from J; junction bases left unmatched: 12. CDR3 length: 17 amino acids. The germline V gene has CDR1 SEHNR and CDR2 FQNEAQ (reference sequence). This chain's CDR3 is CASSSGPGTGAYYEQYF. The DNA of the CDR3 is TGTGCCAGCAGCTCGGGTCCCGGGACAGGGGCCTACTACGAGCAGTACTTC. The variable domain in full, with the rest retrieved from reference TRBV7-9 and TRBJ2-7, is DTGVSQNPRHKITKRGQNVTFRCDPISEHNRLYWYRQTLGQGPEFLTYFQNEAQLEKSRLLSDRFSAERPKGSFSTLEIQRTEQGDSAMYLCASSSGPGTGAYYEQYFGPGTRLTVT.

The chain carries TRBV5-6 and TRBJ1-6; D is unresolved. CDR1 SGHDT and CDR2 YYEEEE come from the germline V gene. V was trimmed by 4 bases and J by 7 bases, leaving 12 bases between them. The CDR3 spans 14 residues. The chain's CDR3 is CASSRGLRNSPLHF. The CDR3 nucleotides read TGTGCCAGCAGCCGAGGGTTGCGGAATTCACCCCTCCACTTT.

This clonotype was seen at least ten times. The chain links TRBV20-1 to TRBJ1-3; D call uncertain. Germline CDR1 and CDR2: DFQATT and SNEGSKA (reference sequence). The CDR3 totals 12 residues. Trimming removed 2 bases from V and 0 bases from J, with 2 bases in between. The CDR3 protein is CSARHSGNTIYF. In nucleotides, the CDR3 is TGCAGTGCTAGACACTCTGGAAACACCATATATTTT.

Only a few counts were recorded for this clonotype. CDR3 sequence reads: CASSGEEGRYTEAFF. Written as DNA, the CDR3 is TGTGCCAGCTCAGGCGAAGAGGGGAGATACACTGAAGCTTTCTTT. The chain links TRBV18 to TRBJ1-1, with D possibly matching TRBD1 (5 bases). Germline values: CDR1 KGHSH, CDR2 LQKENI. CDR3 length: 15 amino acids. Trimming pared 5 bases from V and 3 bases from J, leaving 16 bases between.

This clonotype came up a few times. CDR3 nucleotides: TGTGCCAGCAGCGGTCAACTTCGGGACAGGGTCCAGAACACCATATATTTT. It yields the protein CASSGQLRDRVQNTIYF. This chain uses TRBV9 with TRBJ1-3, with 9 bases aligning to TRBD1. The ends lost 3 bases at V and 7 bases at J; junction bases unmatched: 14. The CDR3 runs 17 residues. CDR1 is SGDLS and CDR2 is YYNGEE in the germline V gene.

The chain employs TRBV7-9 and TRBJ2-3, with TRBD2 matching over 9 bases. Germline V gene lookup returns CDR1 SEHNR and CDR2 FQNEAQ (reference sequence). The ends lost 5 bases at V and 0 bases at J; junction bases unmatched: 9. There are 17 residues in the CDR3. CDR3 nucleotides: TGTGCCAGCAGCCGATTCGTAGCGGGGGCTAGCACAGATACGCAGTATTTT. Translating it yields CASSRFVAGASTDTQYF.

This sequence joins TRBV5-1 and TRBJ2-5, with TRBD1 matching 11 bases. V dropped 0 bases and J dropped 1; count of bases not matched to a gene: 5. Germline lookup yields CDR1 SGHRS and CDR2 YFSETQ. The CDR3 length is 17 residues. CDR3 loop: CASSLGGQGAIQETQYF. Written as DNA, the CDR3 is TGCGCCAGCAGCTTGGGTGGACAGGGGGCGATCCAAGAGACCCAGTACTTC.

The CDR3 loop reads CASRRKDSNQPQHF. The CDR3 bases are TGTGCCAGCAGGCGGAAAGATAGCAATCAGCCCCAGCATTTT. The chain joins TRBV12-3 or TRBV12-4 to TRBJ1-5; D ambiguous. This CDR3 region has 14 residues. V was pared by 6 bases and J by 0 bases, with 9 bases between.

V gene TRBV5-1 combines with J gene TRBJ2-7; D is perhaps TRBD2 (7 bases). Germline loops: CDR1 SGHRS, CDR2 YFSETQ. CDR3 length equals 14 residues. Trimming removed 5 bases at V and 2 bases at J, with 14 bases between. CDR3 protein: CASSSGGLAYEQYF. The CDR3 bases are TGCGCCAGCAGTTCCGGGGGGCTAGCCTACGAGCAGTACTTC.

This clonotype was seen more than once but under ten times. This chain links TRBV27 with TRBJ1-2, with D unclear. Germline CDR1 reads MNHEY; CDR2 reads SMNVEV (reference sequence). Trimming left V 5 bases short and J 5 bases short, with 12 bases between. CDR3 size: 13 residues. The CDR3 bases are TGTGCCAGCAGTGACGTCGGATTATATGGCTACACCTTC. Protein: CASSDVGLYGYTF.

This clonotype was seen only a few times. The gene calls are TRBV6-6 and TRBJ2-7; D is unresolved. Trimming cost V 5 bases and J 3 bases, with 5 bases left between them. Per the germline V gene, CDR1 is MNHNY and CDR2 is SVGAGI (reference sequence). The CDR3 spans 11 residues. CDR3 region: CASSAFYEQYF. DNA of the CDR3: TGTGCCAGCAGTGCTTTCTACGAGCAGTACTTC.

This chain uses TRBV6-2 or TRBV6-3 with TRBJ2-3, with D possibly TRBD2 on 6 matching bases. Germline V gives CDR1 MNHEY, CDR2 SVGEGT. The CDR3 runs 17 residues. V lost 4 bases to trimming and J lost 1 base, with 18 bases between them. CDR3 sequence: CASSSSPRAGRTDTQYF. For the CDR3, the DNA is TGTGCCAGCAGTTCTTCCCCGCGTGCGGGACGCACAGATACGCAGTATTTT.

The V and J genes are TRBV6-2 or TRBV6-3 and TRBJ2-1; 11 bases agree with TRBD1. The junction had 8 bases not matched to a gene; V was cut back by 6 bases and J by 7 bases. The germline CDR1 and CDR2 sequences are MNHEY and SVGEGT. The CDR3 spans 15 residues. DNA for the CDR3: TGTGCCAGCAGGGGTGGGACAGGGGGACGGAATGAGCAGTTCTTC. As protein: CASRGGTGGRNEQFF.

This clonotype was found a few times. The rearrangement uses TRBV7-8 and TRBJ2-6, with D possibly being TRBD2 (7 bases). This CDR3 is built from 17 residues. V shed 10 bases and J shed 0 bases, with 19 bases lying between them. Germline CDR1 and CDR2: SGHVS and FQNEAQ. CDR3 region: CATVGGRTLSGANVLTF. The CDR3 DNA follows: TGTGCCACAGTGGGGGGGCGGACCCTCTCTGGGGCCAACGTCCTGACTTTC.

This clonotype was seen repeatedly, ten times or more. This rearrangement joins TRBV4-2 to TRBJ2-7; D is perhaps TRBD1 (6 bases). The V end was cut by 0 bases, the J end by 3 bases, with 15 bases between. This CDR3 contains 16 residues. Germline CDR1 is LGHNA and CDR2 is YNFKEQ. CDR3 in amino acids: CASSQDLEQGVYEQYF. CDR3 bases: TGTGCCAGCAGCCAAGATCTAGAACAGGGTGTCTACGAGCAGTACTTC.

The V call is TRBV7-9, the J call TRBJ2-7; D is possibly TRBD1 or TRBD2 (5 bases each). From germline, CDR1 is SEHNR and CDR2 FQNEAQ (reference sequence). The length of the CDR3 is 14 residues. V was cut by 5 bases and J by 7 bases, with 18 bases left in between. The CDR3 spells CASSTGTPWREQYF. The CDR3, as DNA: TGTGCCAGCAGCACCGGGACCCCCTGGAGAGAGCAGTACTTC.

This clonotype has more than one count but fewer than ten. The rearrangement links TRBV4-3 to TRBJ2-7, with 9 bases lining up with TRBD2. The CDR3 length is 15 residues. Unmatched junction bases numbered 6, after V lost 1 base and J lost 5 bases. Germline CDR1 is LGHNA and CDR2 is YSLEER. This CDR3 is CASSQGRRGGDEQYF. CDR3 bases: TGCGCCAGCAGCCAAGGAAGGCGGGGGGGTGACGAGCAGTACTTC.

The table lists this clonotype with many counts. The gene calls are TRBV7-2 and TRBJ2-5; tentatively, D is TRBD1 or TRBD2 (5 bases each). This CDR3 region has 13 residues. Trimming stripped 3 bases from V and 4 bases from J, with 9 bases between. Germline CDR1 is SGHTA and CDR2 is FQGNSA. In nucleotides, the CDR3 is TGTGCCAGCAGCTTCTCCGGGACAGAGACCCAGTACTTC. Translating it yields CASSFSGTETQYF. Looking up the rest from reference TRBV7-2 and TRBJ2-5 gives the full variable domain: GAGVSQSPSNKVTEKGKDVELRCDPISGHTALYWYRQSLGQGLEFLIYFQGNSAPDKSGLPSDRFSAERTGGSVSTLTIQRTQQEDSAVYLCASSFSGTETQYFGPGTRLLVL.

This clonotype came up a few times. This chain connects TRBV5-1 to TRBJ2-3; 7 nucleotides line up with TRBD1. With 4 bases clipped from V and 0 bases from J, the junction kept 11 bases outside the gene matches. The CDR3 totals 17 residues. Germline CDR1 SGHRS, CDR2 YFSETQ. The CDR3 coding sequence is TGCGCCAGCAGCCGGGACAGCAAACCACGAAGCACAGATACGCAGTATTTT. Its translation: CASSRDSKPRSTDTQYF. The complete variable domain, with remaining parts taken from reference TRBV5-1 and TRBJ2-3, reads KAGVTQTPRYLIKTRGQQVTLSCSPISGHRSVSWYQQTPGQGLQFLFEYFSETQRNKGNFPGRFSGRQFSNSRSEMNVSTLELGDSALYLCASSRDSKPRSTDTQYFGPGTRLTVL.

V usage is TRBV10-3 and J usage is TRBJ1-1; D may be TRBD1 (5 bases). Germline V CDR1 and CDR2: ENHRY, SYGVKD. V was trimmed by 6 bases and J by 7 bases, leaving 18 bases between them. The CDR3 is made up of 14 amino acids. CDR3 sequence reads: CAIRPTAQAREAFF. In nucleotides, the CDR3 is TGTGCCATCAGGCCGACAGCGCAGGCGCGTGAAGCTTTCTTT.

The rearrangement joins TRBV7-3 to TRBJ1-1, with D possibly matching TRBD1 (6 bases). V shed 5 bases and J shed 6 bases, with 19 bases lying between them. The CDR3 consists of 15 residues. In germline, CDR1 is SGHTA, CDR2 FQGTGA. The CDR3: CASSRGWGPLAEAFF. The CDR3 nucleotides read TGTGCCAGCAGCCGGGGATGGGGGCCCCTGGCTGAAGCTTTCTTT.

In this sample, this clonotype turned up a few times. The chain joins TRBV7-2 to TRBJ1-2; D call uncertain. Per the germline V gene, CDR1 is SGHTA and CDR2 is FQGNSA. V gave up 4 bases and J gave up 7 bases, with 10 bases separating them. The CDR3 consists of 12 residues. The CDR3 nucleotides are TGTGCCAGCAGCTCCCAATTTGGTGGCTACACCTTC. This translates into CASSSQFGGYTF.

The chain uses TRBV5-1 and TRBJ2-5; D is uncertain. Germline V gene data show CDR1 as SGHRS and CDR2 as YFSETQ. The CDR3 has 16 residues. The V end was cut by 1 base, the J end by 2 bases, with 15 bases between. The CDR3 nucleotides are TGCGCCAGCAGCTTGATGTCCCTATCTGGGCAAGAGACCCAGTACTTC. Protein: CASSLMSLSGQETQYF.